Below, 27 T cell receptor beta chains from the same sample are listed, as sequenced in a study of T cells in localized non-small cell lung cancer. Assay used: immunoSEQ multiplex PCR; TCRdb lists only in-frame clones, some missing. The sample carries more than 45,000 clones, roughly 89% recorded once. The input for sequencing was peripheral blood, taken before any cancer treatment. Source of these receptors: a male donor older than 55 with stage III squamous cell lung carcinoma.

The rearrangement links TRBV27 to TRBJ1-4; the D gene is possibly TRBD1 (5 bases). Trimming took 8 bases from V and 3 from J, leaving 16 bases between them. In germline, CDR1 is MNHEY, CDR2 SMNVEV (reference sequence). This CDR3 spans 15 amino acids. CDR3 bases: TGTGCCAGCGGGGCACGATTGGTGGCTAATGAAAAACTGTTTTTT. This codes for CASGARLVANEKLFF.

This chain connects TRBV11-2 to TRBJ2-1, with D possibly called TRBD1 or TRBD2 (5 bases each). Germline V lookup: CDR1 SGHAT, CDR2 FQNNGV. The CDR3 spans 18 residues. V dropped 1 base and J dropped 4 bases, with 20 bases sitting between them. The CDR3 here is CASSLARGTPLTYNEQFF. The CDR3 DNA is TGTGCCAGCAGCTTAGCTCGGGGCACCCCACTTACATACAATGAGCAGTTCTTC.

The DNA for the CDR3 is TGTGCCAGCAGCGTAGCCAGGGACAGGGGAGATACCGGGGAGCTGTTTTTT. This codes for CASSVARDRGDTGELFF. The gene calls are TRBV9 and TRBJ2-2, with 10 positions matching TRBD1. Germline CDR1 reads SGDLS; CDR2 reads YYNGEE. CDR3 size: 17 residues. V lost 0 bases, J lost 5 bases, and 7 bases stayed unmatched. The whole variable domain, remainder taken from reference TRBV9 and TRBJ2-2, is DSGVTQTPKHLITATGQRVTLRCSPRSGDLSVYWYQQSLDQGLQFLIQYYNGEERAKGNILERFSAQQFPDLHSELNLSSLELGDSALYFCASSVARDRGDTGELFFGEGSRLTVL.

The J gene is TRBJ2-5, the V gene TRBV7-8; 7 positions agree with TRBD1. This CDR3 contains 14 residues. Germline V gives CDR1 SGHVS, CDR2 FQNEAQ. J was trimmed by 5 bases and V by 5 bases; bases with no gene match: 8. This CDR3 reads CASSGNRGRETQYF. The CDR3 DNA reads TGTGCCAGCAGCGGAAACAGGGGACGGGAGACCCAGTACTTC.

This sequence joins TRBV2 and TRBJ2-7; the D call may be TRBD1 or TRBD2 (5 bases each). CDR1 is SNHLY, CDR2 FYNNEI, per germline. This CDR3 spans 15 amino acids. V gave up 4 bases and J gave up 2 bases, with 15 bases separating them. In DNA, the CDR3 is TGTGCCAGCAGTGTTACGTCGTGGGGGACCTACGAGCAGTACTTC. This encodes CASSVTSWGTYEQYF.

This rearrangement joins TRBV19 to TRBJ2-2; 7 bases line up with TRBD1. The germline CDR1 and CDR2 sequences are LNHDA and SQIVND (reference sequence). Trimming cost V 8 bases and J 6 bases; bases outside gene matches: 12. This CDR3 has 15 residues. The CDR3 region has the DNA TGTGCCAGTTCGCGACAGAACAGGGGTCCCGGGGAGCTGTTTTTT. Translated: CASSRQNRGPGELFF.

The chain links TRBV6-5 to TRBJ2-2; TRBD2 aligns across 7 bases. Germline V gene sequence: CDR1 MNHEY, CDR2 SVGAGI. The CDR3 consists of 13 residues. V was clipped by 7 bases and J by 6 bases; unmatched bases: 5. The CDR3 region is CASTSGGAGELFF. CDR3 coding DNA: TGTGCCAGCACCTCTGGGGGGGCCGGGGAGCTGTTTTTT.

The chain combines TRBV30 with TRBJ1-1; possibly TRBD1 for D (5 bases). V dropped 4 bases and J dropped 2 bases, with 11 bases sitting between them. Germline V gene data show CDR1 as GTSNPN and CDR2 as SVGIG (reference sequence). The CDR3 extends over 13 amino acids. CDR3 region: CAWMGVGNTEAFF. The DNA of the CDR3 is TGTGCCTGGATGGGGGTGGGAAACACTGAAGCTTTCTTT.

The chain uses TRBV4-1 and TRBJ2-3, with D perhaps assigned TRBD1 or TRBD2 (7 bases each). Germline CDR1 reads MGHRA; CDR2 reads YSYEKL. CDR3 length: 16 residues. Trimming took off 0 bases at V and 4 bases at J, with 14 bases between the two ends. The chain's CDR3 is CASSQEVPGGADTQYF. The CDR3 DNA follows: TGCGCCAGCAGCCAAGAAGTTCCAGGGGGGGCAGATACGCAGTATTTT.

The rearrangement uses TRBV4-2 and TRBJ2-1, with TRBD2 as a possible D gene (6 bases). The CDR3 contains 16 residues. The germline V and J ends were trimmed by 1 base and 5 bases, with 15 bases remaining between them. CDR1 LGHNA and CDR2 YNFKEQ come from the germline V gene. DNA for the CDR3: TGTGCCAGCAGCCAAGCTGGGGCTAGCGAGCACAATGAGCAGTTCTTC. Its protein product is CASSQAGASEHNEQFF.

The gene calls are TRBV5-1 and TRBJ1-3; D is perhaps TRBD1 (6 bases). Germline lookup yields CDR1 SGHRS and CDR2 YFSETQ. The CDR3 contains 16 residues. The V end was cut by 0 bases, the J end by 1 base, with 11 bases between. This CDR3 is CASSLVGGESGNTIYF. CDR3 in DNA: TGCGCCAGCAGCTTGGTAGGGGGGGAATCTGGAAACACCATATATTTT.

The chain is built from TRBV5-6 and TRBJ1-2; no reliable D call. V was shortened by 2 bases and J by 8 bases, with 22 bases between the two germline ends. From germline, CDR1 is SGHDT and CDR2 YYEEEE. The CDR3 runs to 16 residues. The CDR3 nucleotides read TGTGCCAGCAGCTTTTTTCACCGCTCGAGGTTCAGGGGCTACACCTTC. It codes for CASSFFHRSRFRGYTF.

This chain uses TRBV19 with TRBJ1-1, with a weak D call TRBD1 (5 bases). V lost 7 bases and J lost 1, with 10 bases in between. The CDR3 runs to 13 residues. CDR1 and CDR2 from the germline V gene are LNHDA and SQIVND (reference sequence). The CDR3 nucleotides read TGTGCCAGTAACGGGGGTTCGAACACTGAAGCTTTCTTT. This codes for CASNGGSNTEAFF.

The chain carries TRBV5-4 and TRBJ2-1, with a weak D call TRBD2 (6 bases). Looked up from germline, CDR1 is SGHNT and CDR2 is YYREEE (reference sequence). The CDR3 is made up of 15 amino acids. V was cut by 5 bases and J by 8 bases, with 20 bases left in between. CDR3 nucleotide sequence: TGTGCCAGCAGTCCGGCGGGCGGGACCCTATATGAGCAGTTCTTC. Protein: CASSPAGGTLYEQFF.

The gene calls are TRBV7-8 and TRBJ2-7, with no clear D. The CDR3 sequence is 15 residues long. V lost 2 bases to trimming and J lost 0 bases, with 11 bases between them. The germline CDR1 and CDR2 sequences are SGHVS and FQNEAQ. The CDR3 is CASSLSFTASYEQYF. The CDR3 nucleotides read TGTGCCAGCAGCTTATCCTTTACAGCCTCCTACGAGCAGTACTTC.

This chain uses TRBV19 with TRBJ2-1; 13 bases fit TRBD2. CDR3 length equals 15 residues. The V gene end was trimmed by 6 bases and the J gene end by 5 bases; junction bases not matched to a gene: 4. Germline CDR1 reads LNHDA; CDR2 reads SQIVND (reference sequence). The CDR3 DNA is TGTGCCAGTAGCGGTGGGACTAGCGGGAACAATGAGCAGTTCTTC. Translating it yields CASSGGTSGNNEQFF.

V and J are TRBV19 and TRBJ2-1; 8 positions agree with TRBD2. The germline CDR1 and CDR2 sequences are LNHDA and SQIVND (reference sequence). CDR3 size: 14 residues. The V segment lost 6 bases and the J segment 10 bases; nucleotides outside the gene matches: 11. CDR3 DNA sequence: TGTGCCAGTAGAACCCCACTAGCGGAGGAAGAGCAGTTCTTC. Amino acid sequence: CASRTPLAEEEQFF.

This chain joins TRBV11-2 and TRBJ1-2, with D hard to call. Trimming took off 5 bases at V and 4 bases at J, with 20 bases between the two ends. The CDR3 loop spans 16 amino acids. Germline loops: CDR1 SGHAT, CDR2 FQNNGV. The CDR3 coding sequence is TGTGCCAGCAGCCCCCCAGTATACCGACGGGGCTATGGCTACACCTTC. This sequence encodes CASSPPVYRRGYGYTF.

The V call is TRBV10-3, the J call TRBJ2-2; the match to TRBD1 covers 8 bases. J gave up 3 bases and V 7 bases, and 4 bases lay outside the gene matches. Germline-derived CDR1 and CDR2 are ENHRY and SYGVKD. This CDR3 is built from 14 residues. CDR3 residues: CAIKGQGDTGELFF. In DNA form, the CDR3 reads TGTGCCATCAAAGGACAGGGTGACACCGGGGAGCTGTTTTTT.

The genes are TRBV10-1 and TRBJ1-2, with no clear D. Germline V gives CDR1 WNHNN, CDR2 SYGVQD (reference sequence). The CDR3 totals 11 residues. V lost 5 bases to trimming and J lost 7 bases, with 8 bases between them. CDR3 residues: CASSSRSGYTF. In nucleotides, the CDR3 is TGCGCCAGCAGTAGTAGGAGTGGCTACACCTTC.

The chain uses TRBV2 and TRBJ1-3; no clear D. Trimming shortened V by 0 bases and J by 4 bases, and 10 bases separated the two germline ends. Germline loops: CDR1 SNHLY, CDR2 FYNNEI. This CDR3 has 15 residues. In DNA, the CDR3 is TGTGCCAGCAGTGAAGCGCTTCGGACGGGAAACACCATATATTTT. It encodes CASSEALRTGNTIYF.

This chain uses TRBV15 with TRBJ2-1; 9 nucleotides align to TRBD2. J was trimmed by 6 bases and V by 5 bases; bases with no gene match: 5. In germline, CDR1 is LNHNV, CDR2 YYDKDF (reference sequence). The CDR3 runs to 14 residues. The CDR3 DNA reads TGTGCCACCAGCCGCGGACTAGCGAGCAATGAGCAGTTCTTC. Protein: CATSRGLASNEQFF.

V gene TRBV5-1 combines with J gene TRBJ2-2; D unresolved. Trimming pared 4 bases from V and 3 bases from J, leaving 16 bases between. This CDR3 comprises 16 residues. In germline, CDR1 is SGHRS, CDR2 YFSETQ. CDR3 DNA sequence: TGCGCCAGCAGCCCCCCCGGCTTTCTTCACACCGGGGAGCTGTTTTTT. As protein: CASSPPGFLHTGELFF.

This chain uses TRBV29-1 with TRBJ1-3; 8 bases map to TRBD1. Germline CDR1 SQVTM, CDR2 ANQGSEA. V dropped 3 bases and J dropped 6; count of bases not matched to a gene: 10. This CDR3 comprises 15 residues. CDR3 sequence (DNA): TGCAGCGTTGAGGGGGCGAGGACAGGGAAAAACACCATATATTTT. Its translation is CSVEGARTGKNTIYF. Filled out from reference TRBV29-1 and TRBJ1-3, the complete variable domain reads SAVISQKPSRDICQRGTSLTIQCQVDSQVTMMFWYRQQPGQSLTLIATANQGSEATYESGFVIDKFPISRPNLTFSTLTVSNMSPEDSSIYLCSVEGARTGKNTIYFGEGSWLTVV.

This clone showed up just once. This chain uses TRBV5-6 with TRBJ2-7; tentatively, D is TRBD1 (5 bases). Germline V gene lookup returns CDR1 SGHDT and CDR2 YYEEEE. V lost 2 bases, J lost 1 base, and 13 bases lay in between. This CDR3 comprises 15 residues. CDR3: CASSFEQVISYEQYF. In DNA, the CDR3 is TGTGCCAGCAGCTTCGAACAGGTGATTTCCTACGAGCAGTACTTC.

This chain links TRBV5-6 with TRBJ1-1; D call uncertain. The germline V gene has CDR1 SGHDT and CDR2 YYEEEE. Deletions cut 1 base from V and 7 bases from J, with 14 bases between. CDR3 length: 14 residues. The CDR3 reads CASSLWSGIGEAFF. The CDR3 bases are TGTGCCAGCAGCTTGTGGTCGGGGATCGGTGAAGCTTTCTTT.

This chain uses TRBV18 with TRBJ1-2, with a tentative D call TRBD1 (5 bases). The germline V gene encodes CDR1 KGHSH and CDR2 LQKENI. V was shortened by 0 bases and J by 10 bases, with 15 bases between the two germline ends. The CDR3 length is 14 residues. The chain's CDR3 is CASSPPAREWDYTF. CDR3 nucleotide sequence: TGTGCCAGCTCACCACCGGCCAGGGAATGGGACTACACCTTC.